This T cell receptor beta chain is from a study of blood T cells in healthy people across ages. General observations from the study: Both naive CD4+ cell counts and diversity were greater in long-lived donors than in aged donors.

The authors ran a second PCR of roughly 7 to 11 cycles using a sample-barcoded 5' primer and a J-beta primer mix. A single record per CDR3 protein comes from TCRdb applying MiXCR to the 5' RACE reads. The sample has roughly 730,000 distinct CDR3 sequences; just over 55% are singletons. As regards this clonotype: Its antigen is not identified.

CDR3 length equals 15 residues. In germline, CDR1 is MDHEN, CDR2 SYDVKM. The clonotype originates from a middle-aged man in good health. The V and J genes are TRBV28 and TRBJ2-1; D perhaps matches TRBD2 (5 bases). The J call may be mistaken, given a closer DNA end match to TRBJ2-7. The sample consisted of blood. CDR3 residues: CASRRSDSSYNEQYF. The CDR3 nucleotides are TGTGCCAGCAGGCGCTCGGACTCCTCCTACAATGAGCAGTACTTC.